The 31 T cell receptor beta chains in this list originate from one sample, sequenced in a study of CD8 T cells in Susac syndrome. Random hexamers primed reverse transcription of about 0.45 to 1 ug RNA. MiXCR, applied by TCRdb to the immunoSEQ multiplex PCR reads, yields one record per CDR3 protein. The sample shows under 200,000 distinct CDR3 sequences, about 95% of them seen only once. The sample was CD8+ T cells from PBMCs. These receptors all stem from a human donor with multiple sclerosis.

J is TRBJ1-2 and V is TRBV11-1; D not resolved. This CDR3 comprises 13 residues. V lost 2 bases to trimming and J lost 3 bases, with 7 bases between them. Germline lookup yields CDR1 SGHAT and CDR2 FQDESV (reference sequence). For the CDR3, the DNA is TGTGCCAGCAGCTTAATCTCGGACTATGGCTACACCTTC. It codes for CASSLISDYGYTF.

The chain joins TRBV28 to TRBJ2-1; no clear D gene. The CDR3 sequence is 12 residues long. The ends were cut back, 3 bases at V and 8 bases at J, with 8 bases in the middle. CDR1 MDHEN and CDR2 SYDVKM come from the germline V gene. The CDR3 here is CASSFPADEQFF. The DNA for the CDR3 is TGTGCCAGCAGTTTTCCGGCGGATGAGCAGTTCTTC.

V usage is TRBV15 and J usage is TRBJ1-6, with TRBD1 identical over 7 bases. V gave up 3 bases and J gave up 10 bases; unmatched junction bases: 9. This CDR3 has 15 amino acids. CDR1 is LNHNV, CDR2 YYDKDF, per germline (reference sequence). CDR3 loop: CATSSNTGAASPLHF. Here the CDR3 DNA reads TGTGCCACCAGCAGTAATACAGGGGCAGCCTCACCCCTCCACTTT.

The chain recombines TRBV3-1 with TRBJ2-2; D is possibly TRBD1 (5 bases). Germline values: CDR1 LGHDT, CDR2 YNNKEL (reference sequence). The CDR3 is 13 amino acids. The V end lost 4 bases, the J end lost 6 bases, and 9 bases lay between the germline ends. The CDR3 bases are TGTGCCAGCAGCCCCAGGGTAGCCGGGGAGCTGTTTTTT. Residues: CASSPRVAGELFF.

The rearrangement links TRBV6-6 to TRBJ1-1; tentatively, D is TRBD1 (6 bases). Trimming cost V 10 bases and J 5 bases, with 14 bases left between them. The CDR3 sequence is 12 residues long. Germline CDR1 and CDR2: MNHNY and SVGAGI (reference sequence). The CDR3 loop is CATRGGGTEAFF. Here the CDR3 DNA reads TGTGCCACAAGAGGGGGGGGGACTGAAGCTTTCTTT.

This chain uses TRBV3-1 with TRBJ1-1, with unresolved D. The V and J ends lost 1 base and 3 bases respectively, with 18 bases between them. The CDR3 covers 17 residues. The germline CDR1 and CDR2 sequences are LGHDT and YNNKEL (reference sequence). CDR3 sequence reads: CASSQALRTAWDTEAFF. In DNA form, the CDR3 reads TGTGCCAGCAGCCAAGCACTCCGGACCGCCTGGGACACTGAAGCTTTCTTT.

This rearrangement joins TRBV7-8 to TRBJ2-7, with 8 bases that match TRBD1. Germline V gene sequence: CDR1 SGHVS, CDR2 FQNEAQ. The length of the CDR3 is 14 residues. V was clipped by 5 bases and J by 4 bases; unmatched bases: 7. The CDR3 region is CASSPGTGWYEQYF. DNA of the CDR3: TGTGCCAGCAGCCCCGGGACAGGATGGTACGAGCAGTACTTC.

The V gene is TRBV7-9, the J gene TRBJ2-7; D is possibly TRBD1 (5 bases). V was shortened by 5 bases and J by 0 bases, with 17 bases between the two germline ends. Germline CDR1 is SEHNR and CDR2 is FQNEAQ (reference sequence). This CDR3 is 16 amino acids long. The CDR3 loop reads CASSPTEVGASYEQYF. DNA for the CDR3: TGTGCCAGCAGCCCGACAGAGGTGGGCGCCTCCTACGAGCAGTACTTC.

The gene calls are TRBV6-5 and TRBJ1-5; D is unresolved. V was pared by 2 bases and J by 6 bases, with 8 bases between. CDR1 and CDR2 from the germline V gene are MNHEY and SVGAGI. The CDR3 has 13 residues. CDR3 residues: CASSYREGQPQHF. In DNA, the CDR3 is TGTGCCAGCAGTTACCGGGAGGGTCAGCCCCAGCATTTT.

This chain uses TRBV6-6 with TRBJ2-7; D call uncertain. This CDR3 comprises 13 residues. Trimming took 6 bases from V and 3 from J, leaving 12 bases between them. Per the germline V gene, CDR1 is MNHNY and CDR2 is SVGAGI (reference sequence). The CDR3 here is CASSADTFYEQYF. CDR3 DNA: TGTGCCAGCAGCGCCGACACCTTCTACGAGCAGTACTTC.

V usage is TRBV9 and J usage is TRBJ2-3, with 16 nucleotides matching TRBD2. CDR1 is SGDLS and CDR2 is YYNGEE in the germline V gene. The CDR3 has 18 residues. V lost 3 bases to trimming and J lost 2 bases; unmatched junction nucleotides: 6. The CDR3 loop is CASSAGLAGGPSTDTQYF. CDR3 in DNA: TGTGCCAGCAGCGCGGGACTAGCGGGGGGGCCATCCACAGATACGCAGTATTTT.

The chain combines TRBV27 with TRBJ2-7; D remains unclear. V lost 3 bases, J lost 2 bases, and 11 bases lay in between. This CDR3 has 14 residues. Germline V lookup: CDR1 MNHEY, CDR2 SMNVEV (reference sequence). CDR3 residues: CASSLGRTAYEQYF. CDR3 nucleotides: TGTGCCAGCAGTTTGGGTCGAACCGCCTACGAGCAGTACTTC.

This clonotype has only a few counts. This chain connects TRBV12-3 or TRBV12-4 to TRBJ1-1; D is ambiguous. Trimming left V 3 bases short and J 1 base short, with 6 bases between. The CDR3 spans 13 residues. CDR3: CASSFRGNTEAFF. The CDR3 nucleotides read TGTGCCAGCAGTTTCCGGGGGAACACTGAAGCTTTCTTT.

This chain joins TRBV28 and TRBJ2-5; 12 nucleotides align to TRBD2. Germline CDR1 and CDR2: MDHEN and SYDVKM. Trimming removed 3 bases from V and 5 bases from J; junction bases left unmatched: 4. The CDR3 consists of 15 residues. CDR3 bases: TGTGCCAGCAGTTTCACTAGCGGGAGGCGGGAGACCCAGTACTTC. Protein sequence: CASSFTSGRRETQYF.

V is TRBV7-9 and J is TRBJ2-1, with TRBD2 identical over 10 bases. Germline values: CDR1 SEHNR, CDR2 FQNEAQ (reference sequence). V lost 5 bases to trimming and J lost 5 bases; unmatched junction nucleotides: 9. This CDR3 is 16 amino acids long. The CDR3 protein is CASSPRRTSGNNEQFF. The CDR3 DNA is TGTGCCAGCAGCCCCCGAAGGACTAGCGGCAACAATGAGCAGTTCTTC.

This clonotype is a singleton in its sample. The J gene is TRBJ2-7, the V gene TRBV29-1; perhaps D is TRBD1 or TRBD2 (7 bases each). The CDR3 has 15 residues. The ends were cut back, 3 bases at V and 0 bases at J, with 15 bases in the middle. In germline, CDR1 is SQVTM, CDR2 ANQGSEA. The DNA for the CDR3 is TGCAGCGTTGAGGGGGGGGACAGAAACTCCTACGAGCAGTACTTC. This codes for CSVEGGDRNSYEQYF.

V usage is TRBV20-1 and J usage is TRBJ2-3; D perhaps matches TRBD2 (5 bases). CDR1 is DFQATT and CDR2 is SNEGSKA in the germline V gene (reference sequence). CDR3 length: 14 residues. V was pared by 2 bases and J by 0 bases, with 9 bases between. CDR3 residues: CSARPGGSTDTQYF. CDR3 sequence (DNA): TGCAGTGCTAGACCGGGCGGGAGCACAGATACGCAGTATTTT.

CDR3 loop: CSAHYTGTAYGYTF. The CDR3 DNA reads TGCAGTGCCCACTATACCGGGACAGCCTATGGCTACACCTTC. The V gene is TRBV20-1, the J gene TRBJ1-2; 7 nucleotides align to TRBD1. The length of the CDR3 is 14 residues. Germline V gene data show CDR1 as DFQATT and CDR2 as SNEGSKA (reference sequence). The V gene end was trimmed by 6 bases and the J gene end by 4 bases; junction bases not matched to a gene: 11.

The chain employs TRBV15 and TRBJ2-1; 10 nucleotides align to TRBD2. Germline loops: CDR1 LNHNV, CDR2 YYDKDF (reference sequence). The CDR3 runs to 16 residues. V was pared by 3 bases and J by 9 bases, with 11 bases of the junction left unmatched. For the CDR3, the DNA is TGTGCCACCAGCAGTGAAGGCCTAGCGGGAGTGACTGAGCAGTTCTTC. Translation: CATSSEGLAGVTEQFF.

The rearrangement uses TRBV2 and TRBJ1-5, with 8 bases lining up with TRBD1. The CDR3 has 15 amino acids. The germline V gene has CDR1 SNHLY and CDR2 FYNNEI. With 6 bases clipped from V and 5 bases from J, the junction kept 9 bases outside the gene matches. CDR3 bases: TGTGCCAGCAGGGCCCGGGACAGGTGGGATCAGCCCCAGCATTTT. Translating it yields CASRARDRWDQPQHF.

This chain joins TRBV2 and TRBJ2-7; tentatively, D is TRBD1 (6 bases). Germline CDR1 SNHLY, CDR2 FYNNEI. This CDR3 has 11 amino acids. The germline V and J ends were trimmed by 7 bases and 9 bases, with 13 bases remaining between them. DNA of the CDR3: TGTGCCAGCATCTTCAGGGGATCGCAGTACTTC. It yields the protein CASIFRGSQYF. Based on the CDR3 plus reference TRBV2 and TRBJ2-7, the full variable domain is EPEVTQTPSHQVTQMGQEVILRCVPISNHLYFYWYRQILGQKVEFLVSFYNNEISEKSEIFDDQFSVERPDGSNFTLKIRSTKLEDSAMYFCASIFRGSQYFGPGTRLTVT.

The chain uses TRBV11-2 and TRBJ2-7, with D possibly TRBD2 on 6 matching bases. The ends were cut back, 6 bases at V and 6 bases at J, with 15 bases in the middle. Germline V gene data show CDR1 as SGHAT and CDR2 as FQNNGV. The CDR3 has 13 residues. The CDR3 nucleotides are TGTGCCAGCAGTCCGGAGGGAGCGCTCGAGCAGTACTTC. This codes for CASSPEGALEQYF.

This rearrangement joins TRBV19 to TRBJ2-7, with 8 bases identical to TRBD1. V was pared by 3 bases and J by 4 bases, with 5 bases of the junction left unmatched. The CDR3 runs 14 residues. Germline V gene sequence: CDR1 LNHDA, CDR2 SQIVND (reference sequence). For the CDR3, the DNA is TGTGCCAGTAGTATGGCAGGGGGCGGTTACGAGCAGTACTTC. This codes for CASSMAGGGYEQYF.

The chain joins TRBV29-1 to TRBJ1-1; D ambiguous. Looked up from germline, CDR1 is SQVTM and CDR2 is ANQGSEA. Trimming took 7 bases from V and 1 from J, leaving 7 bases between them. This CDR3 is built from 11 residues. The DNA for the CDR3 is TGCAGCGCCATGTCGAACACTGAAGCTTTCTTT. Translating it yields CSAMSNTEAFF. Full variable domain (missing parts from reference TRBV29-1 and TRBJ1-1): SAVISQKPSRDICQRGTSLTIQCQVDSQVTMMFWYRQQPGQSLTLIATANQGSEATYESGFVIDKFPISRPNLTFSTLTVSNMSPEDSSIYLCSAMSNTEAFFGQGTRLTVV.

This sequence joins TRBV6-5 and TRBJ2-7; D is tentatively TRBD1 or TRBD2 (5 bases each). The V gene's germline CDR1 is MNHEY and CDR2 SVGAGI. V shed 1 base and J shed 4 bases, with 5 bases lying between them. This CDR3 is 12 amino acids long. The chain's CDR3 is CASSYWGYEQYF. The CDR3 DNA reads as TGTGCCAGCAGTTACTGGGGGTACGAGCAGTACTTC.

The V gene is TRBV13, the J gene TRBJ2-1, with TRBD2 identical over 10 bases. The junction had 3 bases not matched to a gene; V was cut back by 3 bases and J by 4 bases. The length of the CDR3 is 15 residues. Germline CDR1 is PRHDT and CDR2 is FYEKMQ (reference sequence). Written as DNA, the CDR3 is TGTGCCAGCAGCTTGAGCGGGGGGGGATACAATGAGCAGTTCTTC. It translates to CASSLSGGGYNEQFF.

This chain connects TRBV14 to TRBJ1-1; D possibly corresponds to TRBD1 (5 bases). The CDR3 spans 16 residues. V lost 3 bases and J lost 4, with 18 bases in between. Per the germline V gene, CDR1 is SGHDN and CDR2 is FVKESK. In nucleotides, the CDR3 is TGTGCCAGCAGCCATGAACTGGGGGGATGGGGCACTGAAGCTTTCTTT. Translation gives CASSHELGGWGTEAFF.

The chain has TRBV7-9 and TRBJ2-7, with TRBD1 matching over 7 bases. The CDR3 is 15 residues long. With V trimmed by 0 bases and J by 1 base, 3 bases remained unmatched. CDR1 is SEHNR, CDR2 FQNEAQ, per germline (reference sequence). The CDR3, as DNA: TGTGCCAGCAGCTTAGCGGACAGGATTTCCTACGAGCAGTACTTC. This codes for CASSLADRISYEQYF.

The chain recombines TRBV20-1 with TRBJ2-1, with D tentatively TRBD1 or TRBD2 (5 bases each). Trimming took 5 bases from V and 15 from J, leaving 17 bases between them. Germline assignment: CDR1 DFQATT and CDR2 SNEGSKA (reference sequence). The length of the CDR3 is 11 residues. The CDR3 loop is CSAYGALTPFF. In nucleotides, the CDR3 is TGCAGTGCTTACGGGGCTCTCACCCCGTTCTTC.

This sequence joins TRBV27 and TRBJ2-7; the match to TRBD1 covers 8 bases. V gave up 2 bases and J gave up 4 bases; unmatched junction bases: 4. Germline CDR1 reads MNHEY; CDR2 reads SMNVEV (reference sequence). The length of the CDR3 is 14 residues. Here the CDR3 reads CASSLQGANYEQYF. Here the CDR3 DNA reads TGTGCCAGCAGTTTACAGGGGGCGAATTACGAGCAGTACTTC.

The J gene is TRBJ1-1, the V gene TRBV20-1, with TRBD1 as a possible D gene (5 bases). The CDR3 covers 15 residues. Trimming took off 3 bases at V and 0 bases at J, with 14 bases between the two ends. Germline CDR1 reads DFQATT; CDR2 reads SNEGSKA (reference sequence). CDR3 bases: TGCAGTGCTAGGCTTCTTGGGACGGTGAACACTGAAGCTTTCTTT. It translates to CSARLLGTVNTEAFF.